This record looks at one TCR beta chain sequence and its context. The CDR3 has 13 amino acids. Germline V lookup: CDR1 SQVTM, CDR2 ANQGSEA. The V end was cut by 8 bases, the J end by 0 bases, with 13 bases between. Only in-frame clones appear in the TCRdb table, and some are missing; sequencing was by immunoSEQ multiplex PCR. Of under 150,000 clones in the sample, approximately 86% are singletons; the top ten hold 2.3%. Recruits, aged roughly 18 to 100 years, lived in 24 US areas. Cohort allocation depended upon clinical history that participants reported. Cohort 3 recovery required two negative PCRs, clearance, or symptom resolution. The sample comes from a study of blood T cell repertoires in COVID-19. On the study more broadly: Nucleic acid was either cDNA or gDNA, and it came from T cells, B-cell-depleted T cells, or PBMCs.

The sequenced sample consisted of PBMCs or T cells enriched from blood (not recorded which). The chain joins TRBV29-1 to TRBJ1-2; maybe TRBD1 (5 bases). The source of this sequence is a woman between 50 and 59 years old who had recovered from COVID-19. This CDR3 reads CSSSSGTNYGYTF. The CDR3 coding sequence is TGCAGCTCCTCGTCAGGGACTAACTATGGCTACACCTTC.